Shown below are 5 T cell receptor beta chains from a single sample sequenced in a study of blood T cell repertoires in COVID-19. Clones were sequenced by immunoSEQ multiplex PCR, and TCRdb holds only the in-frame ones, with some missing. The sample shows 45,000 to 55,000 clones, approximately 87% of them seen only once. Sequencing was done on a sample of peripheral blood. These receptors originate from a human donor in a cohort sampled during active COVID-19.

CDR3 sequence: CASSLSGQGLGYTF. CDR3 bases: TGTGCCAGCAGCTTATCAGGACAGGGACTTGGCTACACCTTC. The V and J genes are TRBV7-2 and TRBJ1-2; 8 bases map to TRBD1. Trimming removed 2 bases from V and 7 bases from J; junction bases left unmatched: 6. Germline V gene data show CDR1 as SGHTA and CDR2 as FQGNSA. This CDR3 has 14 residues.

Here the CDR3 DNA reads TGTGCCAGTAGTCTCGGACAGGGGATGTATGGCTACACCTTC. Its translation: CASSLGQGMYGYTF. The chain has TRBV19 and TRBJ1-2; 9 nucleotides align to TRBD1. J gave up 5 bases and V 5 bases, and 6 bases lay outside the gene matches. CDR1 is LNHDA and CDR2 is SQIVND in the germline V gene (reference sequence). The CDR3 runs to 14 residues.

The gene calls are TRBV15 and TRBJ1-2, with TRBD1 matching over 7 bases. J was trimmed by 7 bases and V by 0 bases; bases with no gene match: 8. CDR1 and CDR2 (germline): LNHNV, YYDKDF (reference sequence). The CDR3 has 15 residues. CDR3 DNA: TGTGCCACCAGCAGAGATCACGACAGGGTGGTTGGCTACACCTTC. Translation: CATSRDHDRVVGYTF.

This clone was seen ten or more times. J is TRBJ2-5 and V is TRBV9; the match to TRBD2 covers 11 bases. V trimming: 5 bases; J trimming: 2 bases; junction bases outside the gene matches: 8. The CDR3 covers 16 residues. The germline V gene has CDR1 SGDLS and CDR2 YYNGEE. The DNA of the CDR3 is TGTGCCAGCAGTCGACTCGGGACTAGCGGACAAGAGACCCAGTACTTC. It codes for CASSRLGTSGQETQYF. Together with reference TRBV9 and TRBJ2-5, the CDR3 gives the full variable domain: DSGVTQTPKHLITATGQRVTLRCSPRSGDLSVYWYQQSLDQGLQFLIQYYNGEERAKGNILERFSAQQFPDLHSELNLSSLELGDSALYFCASSRLGTSGQETQYFGPGTRLLVL.

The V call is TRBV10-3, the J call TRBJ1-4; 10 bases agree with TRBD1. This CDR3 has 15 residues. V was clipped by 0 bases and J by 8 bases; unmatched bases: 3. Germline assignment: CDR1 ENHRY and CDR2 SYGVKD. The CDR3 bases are TGTGCCATCAGTGAGTCGACAGGGGGCGACGAAAAACTGTTTTTT. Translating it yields CAISESTGGDEKLFF.